This T cell receptor (beta chain) was sequenced for a study of identical twins. Study-level points and caveats: Surplus twin overlap in beta out-of-frame sequences was less pronounced.

This clonotype was counted between two and nine times. Its antigen is currently unknown. The CDR3 has 18 residues. Germline V CDR1 and CDR2: MNHEY, SMNVEV (reference sequence). V was pared by 2 bases and J by 4 bases, with 23 bases between. Template switching added a universal primer site, and cDNA bore unique molecular identifiers. TCRdb reprocessed the 5' RACE reads with MiXCR, giving one entry per CDR3 protein. This table has roughly 1,500,000 distinct CDR3 sequences, 25% to 35% appearing once. The donor group consisted entirely of healthy Caucasians. The TCR sequence derives from a newborn girl in good health. Material: cord blood. The chain combines TRBV27 with TRBJ1-2; a possible D gene is TRBD1 (5 bases). The CDR3 DNA is TGTGCCAGCAGTTTAAAGGGGAGAGGGTTCCCAACCTTCTATGGCTACACCTTC. Protein sequence: CASSLKGRGFPTFYGYTF.